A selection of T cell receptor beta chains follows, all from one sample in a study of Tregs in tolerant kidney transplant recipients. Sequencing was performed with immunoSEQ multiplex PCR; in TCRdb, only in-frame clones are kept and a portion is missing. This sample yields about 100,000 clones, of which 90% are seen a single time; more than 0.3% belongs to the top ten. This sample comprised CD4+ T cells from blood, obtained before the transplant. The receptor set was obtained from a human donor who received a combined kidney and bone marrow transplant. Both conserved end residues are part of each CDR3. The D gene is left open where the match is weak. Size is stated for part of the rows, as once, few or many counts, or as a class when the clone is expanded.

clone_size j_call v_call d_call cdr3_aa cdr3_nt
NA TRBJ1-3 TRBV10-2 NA CASREGGFLSGNTIYF TGCGCCAGCAGAGAGGGAGGGTTTTTATCTGGAAACACCATATATTTT
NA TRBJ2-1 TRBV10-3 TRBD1 CAISGGTGERNEQFF TGTGCCATCAGTGGAGGGACAGGGGAGCGCAATGAGCAGTTCTTC
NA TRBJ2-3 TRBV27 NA CASSLGLSTDTQYF TGTGCCAGCAGTTTAGGGCTGAGCACAGATACGCAGTATTTT
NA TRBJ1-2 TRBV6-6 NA CASTTDRRANYGYTF TGTGCCTCAACGACTGACAGGCGAGCTAACTATGGCTACACCTTC
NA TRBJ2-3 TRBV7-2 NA CASSQAPDTQYF TGTGCCAGCAGCCAAGCCCCAGATACGCAGTATTTT
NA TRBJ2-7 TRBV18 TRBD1 CASSPIRDSSYEQYF TGTGCCAGCTCACCAATCCGGGACAGCTCCTACGAGCAGTACTTC
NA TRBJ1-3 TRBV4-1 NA CASSGERGGVENTIYF TGCGCCAGCAGCGGAGAGCGGGGGGGTGTAGAAAACACCATATATTTT
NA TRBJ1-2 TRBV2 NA CASSYPWAETYGYTF TGTGCCAGCAGTTACCCTTGGGCCGAAACCTATGGCTACACCTTC
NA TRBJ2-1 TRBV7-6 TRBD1 CASSSGGSYNEQFF TGTGCCAGCAGCTCAGGGGGCTCCTACAATGAGCAGTTCTTC
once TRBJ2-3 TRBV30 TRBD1 CAWTDRGSTDTQYF TGTGCCTGGACTGACAGGGGCAGCACAGATACGCAGTATTTT
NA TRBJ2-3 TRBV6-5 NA CASNRGNTDTQYF TGTGCCAGCAATCGCGGGAACACAGATACGCAGTATTTT
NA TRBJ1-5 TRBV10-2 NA CASRPVQGPQHF TGCGCCAGCAGGCCGGTTCAGGGGCCCCAGCATTTT
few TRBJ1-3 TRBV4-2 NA CASSQDQIPQDFFHINNRNTIYF TGTGCCAGCAGCCAAGATCAAATCCCCCAAGACTTCTTCCATATTAATAATCGAAACACCATATATTTT
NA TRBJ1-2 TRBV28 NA CASSLLGQGGIDGYTF TGTGCCAGCAGTTTATTGGGGCAGGGCGGTATAGATGGCTACACCTTC
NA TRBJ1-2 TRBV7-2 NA CASSPQYYGYTF TGTGCCAGCAGCCCCCAGTACTATGGCTACACCTTC
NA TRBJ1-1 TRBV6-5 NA CASSKPGHLNTEAFF TGTGCCAGCAGTAAACCGGGACACTTGAACACTGAAGCTTTCTTT
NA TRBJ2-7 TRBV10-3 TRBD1 CAISETGTVSYEQYF TGTGCCATCAGTGAAACCGGGACAGTTTCCTACGAGCAGTACTTC
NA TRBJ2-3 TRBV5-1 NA CASSSAADTQYF TGCGCCAGCAGCTCGGCGGCTGATACGCAGTATTTT
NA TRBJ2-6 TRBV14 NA CASSQDLGANVLTF TGTGCCAGCAGCCAAGATCTGGGGGCCAACGTCCTGACTTTC
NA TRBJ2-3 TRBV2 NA CASSEQTDMDTQYF TGTGCCAGCAGTGAACAGACTGATATGGATACGCAGTATTTT
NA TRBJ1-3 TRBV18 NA CASSPWESGNTIYF TGTGCCAGCTCACCTTGGGAGTCTGGAAACACCATATATTTT
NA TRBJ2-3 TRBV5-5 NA CASSLSPGTDTQYF TGTGCCAGCAGCTTGTCCCCGGGCACAGATACGCAGTATTTT
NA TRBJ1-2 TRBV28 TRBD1 CASSFGQGLGYTF TGTGCCAGCAGTTTCGGACAGGGGCTTGGCTACACCTTC
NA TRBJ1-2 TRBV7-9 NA CASSKAAANYGYTF TGTGCCAGCAGCAAGGCGGCAGCTAACTATGGCTACACCTTC
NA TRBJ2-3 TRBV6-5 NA CASKMSFGSDTQYF TGTGCCAGCAAGATGAGTTTCGGTTCAGATACGCAGTATTTT
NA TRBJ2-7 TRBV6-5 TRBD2 CASTRGGGHEQYF TGTGCCAGCACTCGCGGGGGGGGCCACGAGCAGTACTTC
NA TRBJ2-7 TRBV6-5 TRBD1 CASSPPGQSIVRYF TGTGCCAGCAGTCCCCCGGGACAGAGTATCGTTAGGTACTTC
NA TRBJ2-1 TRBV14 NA CASSQDQQVREQFF TGTGCCAGCAGCCAAGATCAGCAGGTCCGTGAGCAGTTCTTC
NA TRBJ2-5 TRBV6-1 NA CASSVQETQYF TGTGCCAGCAGCGTCCAAGAGACCCAGTACTTC
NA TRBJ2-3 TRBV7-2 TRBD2 CASSRGTSGSLSTDTQYF TGTGCCAGCAGCCGCGGGACTAGCGGGAGTCTGTCCACAGATACGCAGTATTTT
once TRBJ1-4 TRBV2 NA CASSPNRATNEKLFF TGTGCCAGCAGTCCAAACAGGGCAACTAATGAAAAACTGTTTTTT
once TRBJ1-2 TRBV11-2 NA CASSLESAYGYTF TGTGCCAGCAGCTTAGAGAGCGCCTATGGCTACACCTTC
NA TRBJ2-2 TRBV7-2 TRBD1 CASSHPTGLTGELFF TGTGCCAGCAGCCATCCGACAGGGCTGACCGGGGAGCTGTTTTTT
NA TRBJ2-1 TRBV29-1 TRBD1 CSAPRGLNEQFF TGCAGCGCCCCTAGGGGGCTCAATGAGCAGTTCTTC
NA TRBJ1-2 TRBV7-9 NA CASSRLGVGENANYGYTF TGTGCCAGCAGCCGCTTAGGAGTCGGAGAGAATGCTAACTATGGCTACACCTTC
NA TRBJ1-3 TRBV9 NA CASSVAGGNTIYF TGTGCCAGCAGCGTAGCTGGCGGAAACACCATATATTTT